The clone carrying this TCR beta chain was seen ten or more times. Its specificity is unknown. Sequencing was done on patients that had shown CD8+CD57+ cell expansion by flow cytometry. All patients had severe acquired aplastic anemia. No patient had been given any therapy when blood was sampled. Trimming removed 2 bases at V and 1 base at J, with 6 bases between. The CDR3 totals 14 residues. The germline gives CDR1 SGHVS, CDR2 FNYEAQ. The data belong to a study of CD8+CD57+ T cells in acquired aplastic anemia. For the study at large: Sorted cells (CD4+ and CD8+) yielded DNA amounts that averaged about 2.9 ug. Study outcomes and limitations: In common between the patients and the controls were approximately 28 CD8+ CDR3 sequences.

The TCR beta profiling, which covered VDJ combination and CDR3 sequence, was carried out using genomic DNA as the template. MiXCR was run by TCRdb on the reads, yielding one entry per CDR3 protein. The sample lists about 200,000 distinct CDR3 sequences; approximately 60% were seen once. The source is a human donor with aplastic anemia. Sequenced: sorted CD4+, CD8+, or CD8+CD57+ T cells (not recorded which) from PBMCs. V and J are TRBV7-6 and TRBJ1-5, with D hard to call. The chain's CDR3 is CASSLTGSNQPQHF. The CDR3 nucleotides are TGTGCCAGCAGCTTAACGGGGAGCAATCAGCCCCAGCATTTT.